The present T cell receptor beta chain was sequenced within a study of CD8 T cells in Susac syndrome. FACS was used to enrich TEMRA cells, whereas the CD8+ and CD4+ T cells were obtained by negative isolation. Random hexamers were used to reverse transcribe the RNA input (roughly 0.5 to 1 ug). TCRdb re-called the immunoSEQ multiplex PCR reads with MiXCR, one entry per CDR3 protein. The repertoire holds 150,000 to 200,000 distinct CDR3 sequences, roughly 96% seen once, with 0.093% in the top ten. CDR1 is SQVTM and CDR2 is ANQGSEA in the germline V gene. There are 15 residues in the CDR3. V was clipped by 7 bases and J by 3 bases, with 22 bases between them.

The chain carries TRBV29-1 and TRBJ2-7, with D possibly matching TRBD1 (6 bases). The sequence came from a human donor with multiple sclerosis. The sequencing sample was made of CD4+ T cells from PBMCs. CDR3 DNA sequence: TGCAGCGCTCGAGGGCGGCAGGGGCCCGTCTACGAGCAGTACTTC. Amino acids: CSARGRQGPVYEQYF.